This T cell receptor beta chain was sequenced during a study of CD8 T cells in ankylosing spondylitis. Using quantitative 5'-RACE with molecular barcodes, the authors made TCR beta libraries. TCRdb recomputed calls from the 5' RACE reads with MiXCR, one row per CDR3 protein. This repertoire shows nearly 250,000 distinct CDR3 sequences, about 30% found once; its top ten account for around 4.4%. The CDR3 is made up of 13 amino acids. Per the germline V gene, CDR1 is SGDLS and CDR2 is YYNGEE. V shed 2 bases and J shed 5 bases, with 11 bases lying between them. Findings and caveats of the study: Reportedly, disease-linked clones are significantly enriched in ankylosing spondylitis patients' matched synovial fluid. Characteristic of ankylosing spondylitis blood, it appeared, was a TCR beta motif comprising several highly homologous variants.

On this clonotype: Its antigen is unknown.

J is TRBJ2-7 and V is TRBV9; D possibly matches TRBD1 or TRBD2 (5 bases each). The specimen was blood, either unsorted or a sorted T cell fraction (not recorded which). The sequence was obtained from a male donor with ankylosing spondylitis or in good health (not recorded which). CDR3 residues: CASSVGDGNEQYF. DNA of the CDR3: TGTGCCAGCAGCGTGGGGGACGGCAACGAGCAGTACTTC.